These 23 T cell receptor beta chains came from one sample sequenced in a study of blood T cells in healthy people across ages (dated by TCRdb to 2014 to 2015). The library was generated by 5' RACE. TCRdb names Illumina HiSeq 2500 as the instrument used. A second PCR of about 6 to 12 cycles was run with a J-beta primer mix and a sample-barcoded 5' primer. In TCRdb, the public reads were trimmed at Q25 with fastp and aligned with MiXCR, with productive beta chains retained. Records with the same CDR3 protein are collapsed into one entry carrying the most frequent genes and DNA. The sample profile shows hundreds of thousands of distinct CDR3 sequences; roughly 56% of them were found once. In total, the top ten clones hold roughly 26% of the sample. The sequenced sample consisted of blood. These receptors were collected from a man aged 40-50 years in good health.

In this sample, this clonotype turned up once. This chain uses TRBV9 with TRBJ2-2; 12 nucleotides line up with TRBD2. CDR3 length: 16 residues. Trimming took 4 bases from V and 6 from J; bases not matched to a gene: 7. Germline V CDR1 and CDR2: SGDLS, YYNGEE. The CDR3 nucleotides read TGTGCCAGCAGCCTTCGTCTAGCGGGAGGGTCCGGGGAGCTGTTTTTT. Residues: CASSLRLAGGSGELFF.

This chain joins TRBV27 and TRBJ2-7, with D uncertain. The germline V gene has CDR1 MNHEY and CDR2 SMNVEV (reference sequence). The CDR3 totals 13 residues. Trimming removed 6 bases from V and 3 bases from J, with 12 bases in between. The CDR3 protein is CASSGLENYEQYF. The CDR3 nucleotides are TGTGCCAGCAGCGGCCTAGAGAACTACGAGCAGTACTTC.

The genes are TRBV27 and TRBJ2-3; 8 nucleotides agree with TRBD2. This CDR3 contains 19 residues. Germline V gene lookup returns CDR1 MNHEY and CDR2 SMNVEV (reference sequence). The V segment lost 5 bases and the J segment 4 bases; nucleotides outside the gene matches: 20. The CDR3 loop is CASSPPMGLVGTNADTQYF. The CDR3 DNA sequence: TGTGCCAGCAGTCCCCCCATGGGACTAGTCGGGACGAATGCAGATACGCAGTATTTT.

V gene TRBV7-8 combines with J gene TRBJ2-7; TRBD1 aligns across 10 bases. The CDR3 totals 17 residues. After removal of 0 bases from V and 12 bases from J, the junction contained 17 bases not matched to a gene. Per the germline V gene, CDR1 is SGHVS and CDR2 is FQNEAQ. The DNA for the CDR3 is TGTGCCAGCAGCTTAGCCGGGACAGGGGCCCGGCAGGACGGGCTGTACTTC. Amino acid sequence: CASSLAGTGARQDGLYF.

The rearrangement links TRBV7-2 to TRBJ2-6; D remains unclear. The V end was cut by 0 bases, the J end by 4 bases, with 13 bases between. The CDR3 totals 17 residues. Germline loops: CDR1 SGHTA, CDR2 FQGNSA. The CDR3 sequence is CASSLALIGLGANVLTF. The CDR3, as DNA: TGTGCCAGCAGCTTAGCGCTTATAGGGTTAGGGGCCAACGTCCTGACTTTC.

This clonotype has more than one count but fewer than ten. V and J are TRBV6-1 and TRBJ2-7, with D maybe TRBD2 (6 bases). From germline, CDR1 is MNHNS and CDR2 SASEGT. The CDR3 covers 15 residues. Trimming left V 2 bases short and J 6 bases short, with 17 bases between. CDR3 sequence: CASSEYRRDSPEQYF. CDR3 nucleotides: TGTGCCAGCAGTGAATACCGCAGGGACTCGCCCGAGCAGTACTTC.

This clonotype was recorded a few times. J is TRBJ1-2 and V is TRBV20-1; 7 nucleotides agree with TRBD1. The CDR3 consists of 13 residues. V gave up 0 bases and J gave up 6 bases; unmatched junction bases: 4. Germline V lookup: CDR1 DFQATT, CDR2 SNEGSKA (reference sequence). CDR3 coding DNA: TGCAGTGCTAGAGAGGGGACAGTTAATGGCTACACCTTC. Translation gives CSAREGTVNGYTF.

This chain uses TRBV30 with TRBJ2-3; unclear D gene. This CDR3 has 13 residues. The germline V gene has CDR1 GTSNPN and CDR2 SVGIG (reference sequence). Trimming took off 1 base at V and 1 base at J, with 6 bases between the two ends. The CDR3 DNA follows: TGTGCCTGGAGTGCACCGGGCACAGATACGCAGTATTTT. Translated, it gives CAWSAPGTDTQYF.

This clonotype has at least ten counts. The rearrangement uses TRBV9 and TRBJ2-5; D possibly matches TRBD1 or TRBD2 (5 bases each). CDR1 SGDLS and CDR2 YYNGEE come from the germline V gene. The CDR3 has 15 residues. Deletions cut 4 bases from V and 0 bases from J, with 13 bases between. Written as DNA, the CDR3 is TGTGCCAGCAGCAGGCATCAGGGACACCAAGAGACCCAGTACTTC. As protein: CASSRHQGHQETQYF.

The chain has TRBV6-5 and TRBJ2-7; D might be TRBD1 or TRBD2, each matching 6 bases. The tail of the sequence fits TRBJ2-5 better, so the J call may be wrong. The CDR3 spans 15 residues. Germline loops: CDR1 MNHEY, CDR2 SVGAGI. The CDR3: CASGPSWGATETQYF. CDR3 DNA: TGTGCCAGCGGCCCTAGTTGGGGGGCAACAGAGACCCAGTACTTC.

This sequence joins TRBV2 and TRBJ1-4, with D hard to call. V was cut by 5 bases and J by 8 bases, with 15 bases left in between. The CDR3 covers 14 residues. CDR1 and CDR2 from the germline V gene are SNHLY and FYNNEI. This CDR3 reads CASSPGRVGEKLFF. The CDR3 nucleotides are TGTGCCAGCAGTCCCGGTAGGGTTGGGGAAAAACTGTTTTTT. Based on the CDR3 plus reference TRBV2 and TRBJ1-4, the full variable domain is EPEVTQTPSHQVTQMGQEVILRCVPISNHLYFYWYRQILGQKVEFLVSFYNNEISEKSEIFDDQFSVERPDGSNFTLKIRSTKLEDSAMYFCASSPGRVGEKLFFGSGTQLSVL.

This rearrangement joins TRBV7-6 to TRBJ2-6, with 8 positions matching TRBD1. Per germline, CDR1 SGHVS and CDR2 FNYEAQ. This CDR3 comprises 17 residues. Losses at the gene ends were 2 bases for V and 4 bases for J; bases not matched to a gene: 7. The CDR3 nucleotides are TGTGCCAGCAGCTTATACCCAGGGGGCACAGGGGCCAACGTCCTGACTTTC. Encoded protein: CASSLYPGGTGANVLTF.

The V call is TRBV20-1, the J call TRBJ2-1, with D tentatively TRBD1 (5 bases). Germline assignment: CDR1 DFQATT and CDR2 SNEGSKA (reference sequence). The CDR3 covers 11 residues. CDR3 region: CTGMENNEQFF. Here the CDR3 DNA reads TGCACAGGGATGGAGAACAATGAGCAGTTCTTC.

The chain employs TRBV10-3 and TRBJ2-5; tentatively, D is TRBD1 (6 bases). Between the trimmed V and J ends, which lost 8 bases and 2 bases, there was a span of 9 bases. Germline V gene data show CDR1 as ENHRY and CDR2 as SYGVKD. This CDR3 comprises 12 residues. The CDR3 DNA reads as TGTGCCATCCGGACAGAACAAGAGACCCAGTACTTC. Translating gives CAIRTEQETQYF.

This clonotype was seen a few times. The rearrangement joins TRBV7-3 to TRBJ2-5; tentative D call: TRBD2 (5 bases). The V end was cut by 1 base, the J end by 2 bases, with 14 bases between. Germline V CDR1 and CDR2: SGHTA, FQGTGA. This CDR3 comprises 16 residues. The CDR3 sequence is CASSLSQGSGQETQYF. For the CDR3, the DNA is TGTGCCAGCAGCTTAAGTCAAGGGAGCGGACAAGAGACCCAGTACTTC.

Of note for this clonotype: The junction does not match germline at one end; this may be a read error. The chain couples TRBV6-1 to TRBJ2-1, with a tentative D call TRBD1 (5 bases). From germline, CDR1 is MNHNS and CDR2 SASEGT. This CDR3 contains 15 residues. In nucleotides, the CDR3 is TGTGCCAACAGTGAACCAGGGATTTCCTACAATGAGCAGTTCTTC. This gives the protein CANSEPGISYNEQFF.

The genes are TRBV20-1 and TRBJ2-1; 8 bases line up with TRBD1. J was trimmed by 7 bases and V by 1 base; bases with no gene match: 9. Germline CDR1 is DFQATT and CDR2 is SNEGSKA (reference sequence). This CDR3 has 15 amino acids. The CDR3 nucleotides are TGCAGTGCTAGAGCCCCAGGGGGCAGCTGGAATGAGCAGTTCTTC. Translating it yields CSARAPGGSWNEQFF.

V is TRBV20-1 and J is TRBJ2-1; D not certain. The germline V gene has CDR1 DFQATT and CDR2 SNEGSKA (reference sequence). There are 11 residues in the CDR3. The ends were cut back, 0 bases at V and 6 bases at J, with 3 bases in the middle. For the CDR3, the DNA is TGCAGTGCTAGAGATACCAATGAGCAGTTCTTC. It translates to CSARDTNEQFF.

This clonotype has only a few counts. The chain is built from TRBV4-2 and TRBJ2-3; 14 bases align to TRBD2. Per the germline V gene, CDR1 is LGHNA and CDR2 is YNFKEQ. J gave up 2 bases and V 1 base, and 2 bases lay outside the gene matches. The CDR3 covers 17 residues. CDR3 nucleotide sequence: TGTGCCAGCAGCCAAGGACTAGCGGGAGGGTACACAGATACGCAGTATTTT. This encodes CASSQGLAGGYTDTQYF.

The chain carries TRBV20-1 and TRBJ1-2; TRBD1 is a possible D gene (5 bases). The ends were cut back, 1 base at V and 6 bases at J, with 12 bases in the middle. CDR3 length equals 13 residues. Germline V gene data show CDR1 as DFQATT and CDR2 as SNEGSKA (reference sequence). The DNA of the CDR3 is TGCAGTGCTAGAGGGGACTTCAGGGATGGCTACACCTTC. It translates to CSARGDFRDGYTF.

The chain uses TRBV15 and TRBJ2-1; D is unresolved. V was trimmed by 4 bases and J by 8 bases, leaving 15 bases between them. Germline CDR1 reads LNHNV; CDR2 reads YYDKDF (reference sequence). The CDR3 runs 14 residues. The CDR3 nucleotides read TGTGCCACCAGCATCCCTCGGATCGCCGATGAGCAGTTCTTC. It encodes CATSIPRIADEQFF.

The V gene is TRBV5-1, the J gene TRBJ1-4; 7 bases match TRBD1. This CDR3 contains 14 residues. With 0 bases clipped from V and 7 bases from J, the junction kept 3 bases outside the gene matches. The germline V gene encodes CDR1 SGHRS and CDR2 YFSETQ. CDR3 sequence: CASSLVQGGEKLFF. In DNA form, the CDR3 reads TGCGCCAGCAGCTTGGTTCAGGGGGGTGAAAAACTGTTTTTT.

The genes are TRBV10-3 and TRBJ2-5; TRBD1 aligns across 8 bases. The J call may be in error: the DNA end matches TRBJ2-7 better. CDR3 length: 13 amino acids. Germline CDR1 is ENHRY and CDR2 is SYGVKD. CDR3 amino acids: CAIRRQGIDEQYF. The CDR3 nucleotides are TGTGCCATCAGGCGACAGGGGATCGACGAGCAGTACTTC.